The present T cell receptor beta chain was sequenced within a study of OX40 agonist ivuxolimab in advanced cancers. Looking at the study overall: Given to patients was ivuxolimab, an agonistic anti-OX40 (CD134) antibody. Study results and limitations: At 0.1 to 3.0 mg/kg and by week 6, clonal expansion occurred in CD4+ and CD8+ blood T cells. Partial responders at 0.1-3.0 mg/kg showed near-lowest clonal expansion.

Remarks on this clone: Its antigen is still unknown.

The CDR3 consists of 15 residues. V lost 2 bases and J lost 2, with 13 bases in between. In germline, CDR1 is MDHEN, CDR2 SYDVKM. The sampling schedule covered blood at baseline, cycle 4 day 1, and cycle 7 day 1. Produced via immunoSEQ multiplex PCR; TCRdb's table is partial and in-frame only. The table has just under 100,000 clones, roughly 94% seen once; the top ten hold 0.15% to 0.2%. This sequence joins TRBV28 and TRBJ2-7; D tentatively reads TRBD1 or TRBD2 (5 bases each). The sample here was CD4+ or CD8+ T cells sorted from blood, taken in a trial of the OX40 agonist ivuxolimab. The receptor comes from an adult with an advanced solid tumor such as melanoma, head and neck, liver or kidney cancer. This CDR3 is CASSLPGPATYEQYF. In DNA form, the CDR3 reads TGTGCCAGCAGTTTACCGGGACCCGCAACCTACGAGCAGTACTTC.